The 32 T cell receptor beta chains presented below share a single source sample, sequenced in a study of beta chain features in type 1 diabetes. The sequenced template was cDNA made from the entire isolated RNA. Generated by immunoSEQ multiplex PCR, the TCRdb table keeps only in-frame clones and is missing some. This table holds about 330,000 clones, 9.5% to 12% found once. Specimen: naive CD4+ T cells from blood. The receptor set was obtained from a woman under 40 in good health.

The chain has TRBV6-1 and TRBJ1-2; no definite D call. Germline V gives CDR1 MNHNS, CDR2 SASEGT. Trimming shortened V by 0 bases and J by 4 bases, and 9 bases separated the two germline ends. This CDR3 is built from 14 residues. The CDR3 bases are TGTGCCAGCAGTGAAGCTTGGCTGCCCTATGGCTACACCTTC. This encodes CASSEAWLPYGYTF.

This clone was recorded a few times. The chain combines TRBV9 with TRBJ2-3, with 7 bases identical to TRBD2. J lost 7 bases, V lost 0 bases, and 17 bases had no gene match. This CDR3 has 18 amino acids. Per the germline V gene, CDR1 is SGDLS and CDR2 is YYNGEE. CDR3 DNA sequence: TGTGCCAGCAGCGTAGAGCCTCGCTGGGGCGGGAGTCGATATACGCAGTATTTT. Its translation is CASSVEPRWGGSRYTQYF.

This clone was recorded a few times. The CDR3 protein is CASSPGGGATGELFF. CDR3 nucleotide sequence: TGTGCCAGCTCACCAGGCGGAGGGGCAACCGGGGAGCTGTTTTTT. The J gene is TRBJ2-2, the V gene TRBV18; TRBD2 might be the D (6 bases). CDR3 size: 15 residues. The V gene lost 2 bases and the J gene lost 5 bases, with 12 bases spanning the gap. CDR1 is KGHSH and CDR2 is LQKENI in the germline V gene.

This clone appeared a few times. The CDR3 sequence: CASSPTGTGGRNEQFF. For the CDR3, the DNA is TGTGCCAGCAGCCCAACCGGGACAGGGGGCAGGAATGAGCAGTTCTTC. The chain uses TRBV11-2 and TRBJ2-1; 12 bases map to TRBD1. CDR3 length equals 16 residues. The germline gives CDR1 SGHAT, CDR2 FQNNGV. Unmatched junction bases numbered 9, after V lost 5 bases and J lost 7 bases.

This clone was observed a handful of times. The chain has TRBV18 and TRBJ2-1; 7 bases line up with TRBD2. This CDR3 region has 15 residues. The germline CDR1 and CDR2 sequences are KGHSH and LQKENI. Unmatched junction bases numbered 8, after V lost 1 base and J lost 8 bases. The CDR3 sequence is CASSPREGPWDEQFF. DNA for the CDR3: TGTGCCAGCTCACCACGGGAGGGACCCTGGGATGAGCAGTTCTTC.

V is TRBV9 and J is TRBJ2-5; a weak D match, TRBD1 (5 bases). The CDR3 covers 14 residues. The germline gives CDR1 SGDLS, CDR2 YYNGEE. The V end was cut by 0 bases, the J end by 10 bases, with 16 bases between. CDR3 nucleotide sequence: TGTGCCAGCAGCGTAGGCCGACAGTCGAGCCTCCAGTACTTC. Translation: CASSVGRQSSLQYF. Looking up the rest from reference TRBV9 and TRBJ2-5 gives the full variable domain: DSGVTQTPKHLITATGQRVTLRCSPRSGDLSVYWYQQSLDQGLQFLIQYYNGEERAKGNILERFSAQQFPDLHSELNLSSLELGDSALYFCASSVGRQSSLQYFGPGTRLLVL.

This clone was observed a handful of times. In DNA form, the CDR3 reads TGTGCCTGGGGAGGAACGGGGAGTGTTACCTACGAGCAGTACTTC. As protein: CAWGGTGSVTYEQYF. This chain connects TRBV30 to TRBJ2-7; a possible D gene is TRBD2 (5 bases). Germline V gene sequence: CDR1 GTSNPN, CDR2 SVGIG (reference sequence). Trimming removed 5 bases from V and 2 bases from J, with 19 bases in between. The CDR3 extends over 15 amino acids.

The chain uses TRBV9 and TRBJ2-5, with 7 bases lining up with TRBD2. Germline V gives CDR1 SGDLS, CDR2 YYNGEE. This CDR3 spans 13 amino acids. V lost 4 bases, J lost 5 bases, and 5 bases stayed unmatched. The CDR3 sequence is CASSPGGEETQYF. CDR3 DNA: TGTGCCAGCAGCCCGGGGGGAGAGGAGACCCAGTACTTC.

On this clone itself: The same CDR3 can be traced to other DNA sequences in this sample. This chain links TRBV15 with TRBJ2-5; no clear D gene. This CDR3 region has 12 residues. The germline gives CDR1 LNHNV, CDR2 YYDKDF (reference sequence). V lost 0 bases and J 5 bases, leaving 4 bases between the germline ends. CDR3 nucleotide sequence: TGTGCCACCAGCAGAGACCTGGAGACCCAGTACTTC. Protein sequence: CATSRDLETQYF.

This clone has just a few counts. The chain couples TRBV18 to TRBJ1-2; 8 bases map to TRBD1. From germline, CDR1 is KGHSH and CDR2 LQKENI. CDR3 length: 14 amino acids. Germline trimming cut 3 bases from V and 5 bases from J; bases unmatched to any gene: 5. The DNA for the CDR3 is TGTGCCAGCTCACCGCTGGACAGGGATTATGGCTACACCTTC. Its protein product is CASSPLDRDYGYTF.

This clone has a handful of counts. This sequence joins TRBV13 and TRBJ2-7; tentative D call: TRBD1 (5 bases). This CDR3 has 14 amino acids. Germline-derived CDR1 and CDR2 are PRHDT and FYEKMQ (reference sequence). The V and J ends lost 4 bases and 1 base respectively, with 11 bases between them. The CDR3 bases are TGTGCCAGCAGCTCGAACAGGCGTTCCTACGAGCAGTACTTC. Amino acids: CASSSNRRSYEQYF. Full variable domain (outside the CDR3, taken from reference TRBV13 and TRBJ2-7): AAGVIQSPRHLIKEKRETATLKCYPIPRHDTVYWYQQGPGQDPQFLISFYEKMQSDKGSIPDRFSAQQFSDYHSELNMSSLELGDSALYFCASSSNRRSYEQYFGPGTRLTVT.

The rearrangement joins TRBV28 to TRBJ2-1; TRBD1 aligns across 9 bases. CDR1 is MDHEN, CDR2 SYDVKM, per germline. V was pared by 8 bases and J by 8 bases, with 10 bases of the junction left unmatched. The CDR3 is made up of 14 amino acids. For the CDR3, the DNA is TGTGCCAGCTGCATCGGACAGGGGCGTCATGAGCAGTTCTTC. It translates to CASCIGQGRHEQFF.

The chain has TRBV4-3 and TRBJ2-5, with D possibly being TRBD1 (5 bases). The CDR3 spans 14 residues. CDR1 is LGHNA and CDR2 is YSLEER in the germline V gene. The V and J ends lost 2 bases and 4 bases respectively, with 11 bases between them. CDR3 sequence (DNA): TGCGCCAGCAGCCAATTGACAGTTGGAGAGACCCAGTACTTC. Translation gives CASSQLTVGETQYF.

This clone was detected a few times. The genes are TRBV5-4 and TRBJ2-5; the D is unclear. The length of the CDR3 is 16 residues. CDR1 and CDR2 from the germline V gene are SGHNT and YYREEE (reference sequence). Trimming removed 0 bases at V and 2 bases at J, with 14 bases between. The CDR3 spells CASSLGGLTKQETQYF. The CDR3 bases are TGTGCCAGCAGCTTGGGTGGATTGACAAAACAAGAGACCCAGTACTTC. The full variable domain, in which reference TRBV5-4 and TRBJ2-5 provide the parts outside the CDR3, is ETGVTQSPTHLIKTRGQQVTLRCSSQSGHNTVSWYQQALGQGPQFIFQYYREEENGRGNFPPRFSGLQFPNYSSELNVNALELDDSALYLCASSLGGLTKQETQYFGPGTRLLVL.

This sequence joins TRBV7-8 and TRBJ2-5; weak D call: TRBD1 (5 bases). The V gene's germline CDR1 is SGHVS and CDR2 FQNEAQ. The CDR3 is made up of 16 amino acids. With 0 bases removed from V and 5 bases from J, the gap between germline ends came to 16 bases. The CDR3 sequence: CASSLARQGLKETQYF. CDR3 nucleotide sequence: TGTGCCAGCAGCTTAGCTCGCCAGGGCCTTAAGGAGACCCAGTACTTC. The full variable domain, completed using reference TRBV7-8 and TRBJ2-5, is GAGVSQSPRYKVAKRGQDVALRCDPISGHVSLFWYQQALGQGPEFLTYFQNEAQLDKSGLPSDRFFAERPEGSVSTLKIQRTQQEDSAVYLCASSLARQGLKETQYFGPGTRLLVL.

The V gene is TRBV11-3, the J gene TRBJ2-3; 8 bases line up with TRBD1. The germline CDR1 and CDR2 sequences are SGHNT and YENEEA. CDR3 size: 15 residues. Losses at the gene ends were 11 bases for V and 2 bases for J; bases not matched to a gene: 12. This CDR3 is CASSGQGAFTDTQYF. CDR3 nucleotides: TGTGCCTCATCCGGCCAGGGGGCTTTCACAGATACGCAGTATTTT.

This clone has more than one count but fewer than ten. This chain joins TRBV5-8 and TRBJ1-5; 7 nucleotides match TRBD1. Germline V gene data show CDR1 as SGHTS and CDR2 as YDEGEE. J lost 6 bases, V lost 2 bases, and 17 bases had no gene match. The length of the CDR3 is 18 residues. In nucleotides, the CDR3 is TGTGCCAGCAGCTTCGACAGGGTAGGCTCCCACTCCACTCAGCCCCAGCATTTT. Amino acid sequence: CASSFDRVGSHSTQPQHF.

A few counts support this clone. The gene calls are TRBV7-2 and TRBJ1-1, with D possibly matching TRBD1 (6 bases). The CDR3 has 16 amino acids. Trimming shortened V by 1 base and J by 1 base, and 13 bases separated the two germline ends. CDR1 is SGHTA, CDR2 FQGNSA, per germline. The CDR3 loop is CASSLGAGEWNTEAFF. The CDR3 DNA follows: TGTGCCAGCAGCTTAGGGGCAGGGGAGTGGAACACTGAAGCTTTCTTT.

The chain employs TRBV28 and TRBJ2-2; 7 nucleotides line up with TRBD2. This CDR3 is 16 amino acids long. The germline CDR1 and CDR2 sequences are MDHEN and SYDVKM. With 6 bases clipped from V and 6 bases from J, the junction kept 13 bases outside the gene matches. The CDR3 region is CASSLPAAGAAGELFF. CDR3 DNA: TGTGCCAGCAGCCTTCCTGCGGCGGGAGCGGCCGGGGAGCTGTTTTTT.

The genes are TRBV9 and TRBJ2-2, with 8 bases that match TRBD1. The germline V gene has CDR1 SGDLS and CDR2 YYNGEE. This CDR3 comprises 17 residues. The trim removed 3 bases at V and 1 base at J, leaving 8 bases unmatched. CDR3 bases: TGTGCCAGCAGCGCGCCCCGGGGGACAGGGAACACCGGGGAGCTGTTTTTT. It yields the protein CASSAPRGTGNTGELFF.

This clone occurred a few times. The rearrangement links TRBV18 to TRBJ1-1; TRBD1 matches 8 bases. This CDR3 contains 18 residues. From germline, CDR1 is KGHSH and CDR2 LQKENI. The J segment lost 4 bases and the V segment lost 4 bases, leaving 17 bases of the junction unmatched. CDR3 DNA: TGTGCCAGCTCACTTAACGGACAGGGAGGGCTGTGGGGCACTGAAGCTTTCTTT. Its translation: CASSLNGQGGLWGTEAFF.

The chain is built from TRBV9 and TRBJ2-1; 14 bases match TRBD2. Germline trimming cut 4 bases from V and 9 bases from J; bases unmatched to any gene: 12. CDR3 length: 17 amino acids. The germline gives CDR1 SGDLS, CDR2 YYNGEE. The CDR3 here is CASSIRSGTSGSGEQFF. DNA for the CDR3: TGTGCCAGCAGCATCCGATCCGGGACTAGCGGGAGTGGTGAGCAGTTCTTC. Full variable domain (remainder filled in from reference TRBV9 and TRBJ2-1): DSGVTQTPKHLITATGQRVTLRCSPRSGDLSVYWYQQSLDQGLQFLIQYYNGEERAKGNILERFSAQQFPDLHSELNLSSLELGDSALYFCASSIRSGTSGSGEQFFGPGTRLTVL.

There are a few counts of this clone. The chain couples TRBV7-9 to TRBJ1-1; no definite D call. Germline CDR1 reads SEHNR; CDR2 reads FQNEAQ (reference sequence). The V and J ends lost 6 bases and 1 base respectively, with 12 bases between them. The CDR3 contains 14 residues. In DNA, the CDR3 is TGTGCCAGCAGGCCGGTCTATCCGAACACTGAAGCTTTCTTT. Translation: CASRPVYPNTEAFF.

The rearrangement links TRBV7-3 to TRBJ2-3; 12 bases line up with TRBD2. Germline V gene sequence: CDR1 SGHTA, CDR2 FQGTGA. With V trimmed by 6 bases and J by 2 bases, 6 bases remained unmatched. The CDR3 consists of 16 residues. This chain's CDR3 is CASSIGLAGNTDTQYF. The CDR3 bases are TGTGCCAGCAGTATTGGACTAGCGGGGAACACAGATACGCAGTATTTT.

This clone has a handful of counts. The genes are TRBV30 and TRBJ1-5; TRBD1 aligns across 10 bases. V shed 0 bases and J 1 base; nucleotides not matched to a gene: 9. Germline CDR1 GTSNPN, CDR2 SVGIG (reference sequence). This CDR3 has 18 residues. The CDR3 nucleotides read TGTGCCTGGAGTGTAGGGACAGGGGTCGTCCGGAGCAATCAGCCCCAGCATTTT. This encodes CAWSVGTGVVRSNQPQHF.

This clone was detected a few times. The chain employs TRBV7-2 and TRBJ1-2; D remains unclear. V was cut by 5 bases and J by 4 bases, with 11 bases left in between. The CDR3 has 13 amino acids. CDR1 is SGHTA and CDR2 is FQGNSA in the germline V gene. CDR3 DNA sequence: TGTGCCAGCAGCCCCGATGAGTCCTATGGCTACACCTTC. It codes for CASSPDESYGYTF.

CDR3 nucleotides: TGCGCCAGCAGCCCTACAATGGACAGGGTGCTCGACACCTTC. This sequence encodes CASSPTMDRVLDTF. The chain has TRBV5-1 and TRBJ1-2, with 8 bases that match TRBD1. The J segment lost 12 bases and the V segment lost 4 bases, leaving 14 bases of the junction unmatched. The CDR3 is 14 residues long. Germline CDR1 SGHRS, CDR2 YFSETQ.

The chain joins TRBV5-6 to TRBJ2-7, with D maybe TRBD2 (6 bases). Germline loops: CDR1 SGHDT, CDR2 YYEEEE. Trimming removed 5 bases at V and 10 bases at J, with 13 bases between. The CDR3 spans 11 residues. In DNA, the CDR3 is TGTGCCAGCAGTCGGCGGGGCGTACAGTACTTC. It translates to CASSRRGVQYF.

This clone was detected a few times. The chain uses TRBV7-2 and TRBJ1-1; D gene unclear. The CDR3 covers 14 residues. CDR1 and CDR2 (germline): SGHTA, FQGNSA. V dropped 5 bases and J dropped 0 bases, with 10 bases sitting between them. Here the CDR3 reads CASSKPVMNTEAFF. The CDR3 coding sequence is TGTGCCAGCAGCAAGCCTGTAATGAACACTGAAGCTTTCTTT.

V usage is TRBV5-4 and J usage is TRBJ2-7, with no clear D. Germline V CDR1 and CDR2: SGHNT, YYREEE (reference sequence). This CDR3 is built from 13 residues. Deletions cut 2 bases from V and 1 base from J, with 7 bases between. The CDR3 is CASSLVASYEQYF. The DNA for the CDR3 is TGTGCCAGCAGCTTAGTAGCTTCCTACGAGCAGTACTTC.

This clone occurred a few times. This chain links TRBV7-2 with TRBJ2-5, with D perhaps matching TRBD2 (5 bases). The V end lost 1 base, the J end lost 4 bases, and 13 bases lay between the germline ends. The CDR3 spans 15 residues. Germline values: CDR1 SGHTA, CDR2 FQGNSA. The CDR3 sequence: CASSLVGLAGETQYF. CDR3 DNA: TGTGCCAGCAGCTTAGTGGGTCTAGCTGGAGAGACCCAGTACTTC.

This clone was observed a handful of times. The chain links TRBV28 to TRBJ2-1; possibly TRBD2 for D (5 bases). The CDR3 is 14 amino acids. V was pared by 9 bases and J by 0 bases, with 12 bases between. Germline V CDR1 and CDR2: MDHEN, SYDVKM. The CDR3 loop reads CASESGVSYNEQFF. In nucleotides, the CDR3 is TGTGCCAGTGAGAGCGGAGTCTCCTACAATGAGCAGTTCTTC.